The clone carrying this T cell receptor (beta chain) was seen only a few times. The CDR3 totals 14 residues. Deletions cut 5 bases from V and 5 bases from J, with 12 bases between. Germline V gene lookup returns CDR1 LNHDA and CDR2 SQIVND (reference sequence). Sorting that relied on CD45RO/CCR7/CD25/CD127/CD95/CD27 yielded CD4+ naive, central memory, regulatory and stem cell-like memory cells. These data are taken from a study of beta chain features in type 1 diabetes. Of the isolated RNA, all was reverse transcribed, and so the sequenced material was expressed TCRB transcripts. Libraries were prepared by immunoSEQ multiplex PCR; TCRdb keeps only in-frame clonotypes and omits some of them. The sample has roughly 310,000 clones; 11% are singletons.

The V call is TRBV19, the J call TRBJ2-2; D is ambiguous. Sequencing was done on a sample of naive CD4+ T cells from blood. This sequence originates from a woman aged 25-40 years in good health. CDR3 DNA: TGTGCCAGTAGTTCGGCGGTTTTAACCGGGGAGCTGTTTTTT. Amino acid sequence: CASSSAVLTGELFF. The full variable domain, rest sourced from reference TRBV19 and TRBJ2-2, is DGGITQSPKYLFRKEGQNVTLSCEQNLNHDAMYWYRQDPGQGLRLIYYSQIVNDFQKGDIAEGYSVSREKKESFPLTVTSAQKNPTAFYLCASSSAVLTGELFFGEGSRLTVL.